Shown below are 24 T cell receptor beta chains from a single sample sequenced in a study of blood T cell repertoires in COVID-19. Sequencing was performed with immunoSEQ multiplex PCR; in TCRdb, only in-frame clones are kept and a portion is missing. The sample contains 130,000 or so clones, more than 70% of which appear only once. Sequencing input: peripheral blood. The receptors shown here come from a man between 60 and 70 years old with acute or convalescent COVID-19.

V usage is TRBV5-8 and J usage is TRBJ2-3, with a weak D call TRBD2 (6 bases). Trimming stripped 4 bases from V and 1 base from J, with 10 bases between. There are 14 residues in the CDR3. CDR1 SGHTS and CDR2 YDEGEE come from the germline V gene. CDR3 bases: TGTGCCAGCAGCCCTTGGGGGGGCACAGATACGCAGTATTTT. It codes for CASSPWGGTDTQYF.

CDR3 bases: TGCGCCAGCAGTGAGTCCCAGGGTTTGGGCGAGCAGTACTTC. Protein sequence: CASSESQGLGEQYF. The chain links TRBV10-2 to TRBJ2-7; D might be TRBD1 (5 bases). Germline lookup yields CDR1 WSHSY and CDR2 SAAADI. The germline V and J ends were trimmed by 0 bases and 6 bases, with 12 bases remaining between them. This CDR3 has 14 amino acids.

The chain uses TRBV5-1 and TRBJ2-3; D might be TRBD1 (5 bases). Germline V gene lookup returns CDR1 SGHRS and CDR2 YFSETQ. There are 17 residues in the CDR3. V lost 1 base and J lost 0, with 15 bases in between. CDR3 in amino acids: CASSLYGPGFSTDTQYF. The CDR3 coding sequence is TGCGCCAGCAGCTTGTACGGCCCAGGGTTTAGCACAGATACGCAGTATTTT.

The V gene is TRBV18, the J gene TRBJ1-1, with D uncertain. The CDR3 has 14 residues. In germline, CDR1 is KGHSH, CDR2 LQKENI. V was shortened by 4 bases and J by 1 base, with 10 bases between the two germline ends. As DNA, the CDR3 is TGTGCCAGCTCACGAGCCCCACCGAACACTGAAGCTTTCTTT. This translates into CASSRAPPNTEAFF.

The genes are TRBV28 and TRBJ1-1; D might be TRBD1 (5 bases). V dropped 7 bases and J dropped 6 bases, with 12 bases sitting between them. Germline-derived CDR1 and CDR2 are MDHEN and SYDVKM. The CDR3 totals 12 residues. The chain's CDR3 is CASKDQGAEAFF. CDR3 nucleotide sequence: TGTGCCAGCAAGGATCAAGGGGCTGAAGCTTTCTTT.

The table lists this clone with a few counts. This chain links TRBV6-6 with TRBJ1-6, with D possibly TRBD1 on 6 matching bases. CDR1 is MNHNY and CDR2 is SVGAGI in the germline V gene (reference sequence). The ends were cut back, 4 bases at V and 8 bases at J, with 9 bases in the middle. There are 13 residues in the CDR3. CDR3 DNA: TGTGCCAGCAGTTGGGAGGGGGATTCACCCCTCCACTTT. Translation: CASSWEGDSPLHF.

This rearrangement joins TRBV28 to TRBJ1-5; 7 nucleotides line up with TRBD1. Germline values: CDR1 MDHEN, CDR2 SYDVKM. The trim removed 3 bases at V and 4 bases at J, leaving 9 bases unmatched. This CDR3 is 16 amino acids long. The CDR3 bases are TGTGCCAGCAGTTTGTTATGGACAGGAGAGAATCAGCCCCAGCATTTT. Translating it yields CASSLLWTGENQPQHF.

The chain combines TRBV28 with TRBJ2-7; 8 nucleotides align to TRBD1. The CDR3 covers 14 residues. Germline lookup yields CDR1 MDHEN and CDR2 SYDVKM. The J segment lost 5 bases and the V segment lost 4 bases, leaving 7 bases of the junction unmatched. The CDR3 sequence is CASSSWTGRHEQYF. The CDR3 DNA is TGTGCCAGCAGTTCCTGGACAGGGCGCCACGAGCAGTACTTC. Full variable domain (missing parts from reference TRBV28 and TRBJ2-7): DVKVTQSSRYLVKRTGEKVFLECVQDMDHENMFWYRQDPGLGLRLIYFSYDVKMKEKGDIPEGYSVSREKKERFSLILESASTNQTSMYLCASSSWTGRHEQYFGPGTRLTVT.

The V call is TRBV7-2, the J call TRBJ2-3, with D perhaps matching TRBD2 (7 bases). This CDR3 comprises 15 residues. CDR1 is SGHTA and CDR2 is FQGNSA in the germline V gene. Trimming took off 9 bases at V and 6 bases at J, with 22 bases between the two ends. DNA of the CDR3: TGTGCCAGTCGCGTGGGGGCGGGAGTAGCCGATACGCAGTATTTT. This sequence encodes CASRVGAGVADTQYF.

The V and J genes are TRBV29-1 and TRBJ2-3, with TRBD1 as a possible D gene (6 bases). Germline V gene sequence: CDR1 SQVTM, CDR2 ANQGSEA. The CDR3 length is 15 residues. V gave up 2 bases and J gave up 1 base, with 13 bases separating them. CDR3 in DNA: TGCAGCGTTGAAAGAATGACAGGCCGCACAGATACGCAGTATTTT. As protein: CSVERMTGRTDTQYF.

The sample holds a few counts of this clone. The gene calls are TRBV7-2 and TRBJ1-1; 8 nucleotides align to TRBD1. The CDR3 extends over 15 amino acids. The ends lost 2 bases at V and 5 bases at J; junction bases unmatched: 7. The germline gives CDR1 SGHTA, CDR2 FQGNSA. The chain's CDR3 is CASSLKQGAFTEAFF. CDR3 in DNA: TGTGCCAGCAGCTTAAAGCAGGGGGCGTTTACTGAAGCTTTCTTT.

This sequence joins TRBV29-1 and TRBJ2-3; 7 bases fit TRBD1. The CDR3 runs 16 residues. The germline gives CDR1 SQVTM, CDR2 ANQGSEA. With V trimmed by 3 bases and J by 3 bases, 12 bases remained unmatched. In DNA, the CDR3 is TGCAGCGTTGAGGCCCGACAGGGAAGGAGGACAGATACGCAGTATTTT. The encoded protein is CSVEARQGRRTDTQYF.

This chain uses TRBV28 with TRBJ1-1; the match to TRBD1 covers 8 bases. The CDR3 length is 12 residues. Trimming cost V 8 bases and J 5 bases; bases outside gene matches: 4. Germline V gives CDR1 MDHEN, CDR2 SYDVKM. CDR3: CASLTGGTEAFF. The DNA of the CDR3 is TGTGCCAGCCTAACAGGGGGTACTGAAGCTTTCTTT.

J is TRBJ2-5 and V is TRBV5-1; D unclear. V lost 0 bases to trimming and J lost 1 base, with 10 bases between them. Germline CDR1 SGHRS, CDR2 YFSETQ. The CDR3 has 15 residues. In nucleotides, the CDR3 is TGCGCCAGCAGCTTGGCCAAATACGGCCAAGAGACCCAGTACTTC. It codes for CASSLAKYGQETQYF.

CDR3 nucleotides: TGTGCCAGCAGTTTAGTACAGAAGAACACTGAAGCTTTCTTT. Amino acids: CASSLVQKNTEAFF. The rearrangement links TRBV28 to TRBJ1-1, with unresolved D. Germline values: CDR1 MDHEN, CDR2 SYDVKM. V dropped 2 bases and J dropped 1 base, with 8 bases sitting between them. The CDR3 runs to 14 residues.

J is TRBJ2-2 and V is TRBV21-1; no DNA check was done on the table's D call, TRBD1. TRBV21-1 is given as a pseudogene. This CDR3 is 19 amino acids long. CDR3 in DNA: TGTGCCAGCAGCAAACGACGGGACAGTGGTGGCTCGGACACCGGGGAGCTGTTTTTT. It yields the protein CASSKRRDSGGSDTGELFF.

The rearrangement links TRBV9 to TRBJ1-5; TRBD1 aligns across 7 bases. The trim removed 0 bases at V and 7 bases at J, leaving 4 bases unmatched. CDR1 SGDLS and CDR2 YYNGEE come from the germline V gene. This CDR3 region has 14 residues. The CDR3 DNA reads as TGTGCCAGCAGCGTAGGACAGGGAGGCCAGCCCCAGCATTTT. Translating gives CASSVGQGGQPQHF.

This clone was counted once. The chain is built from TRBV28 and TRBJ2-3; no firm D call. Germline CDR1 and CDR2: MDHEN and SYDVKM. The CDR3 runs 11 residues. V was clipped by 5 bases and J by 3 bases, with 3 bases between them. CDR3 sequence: CASSQTDTQYF. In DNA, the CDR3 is TGTGCCAGCAGTCAAACAGATACGCAGTATTTT.

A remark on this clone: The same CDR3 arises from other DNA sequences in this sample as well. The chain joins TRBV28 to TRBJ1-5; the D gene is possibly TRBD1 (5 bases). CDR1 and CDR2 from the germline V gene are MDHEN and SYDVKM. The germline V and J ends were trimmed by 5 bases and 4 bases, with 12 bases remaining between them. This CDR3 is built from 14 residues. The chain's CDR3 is CASSLGLLNQPQHF. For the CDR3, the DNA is TGTGCCAGCAGTCTGGGACTTTTAAATCAGCCCCAGCATTTT.

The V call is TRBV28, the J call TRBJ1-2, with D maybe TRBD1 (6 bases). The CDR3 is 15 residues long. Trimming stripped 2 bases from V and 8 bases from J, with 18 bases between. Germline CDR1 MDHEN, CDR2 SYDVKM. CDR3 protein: CASSLGGGTLRGYTF. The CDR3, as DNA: TGTGCCAGCAGTTTAGGCGGGGGGACATTGAGAGGCTACACCTTC.

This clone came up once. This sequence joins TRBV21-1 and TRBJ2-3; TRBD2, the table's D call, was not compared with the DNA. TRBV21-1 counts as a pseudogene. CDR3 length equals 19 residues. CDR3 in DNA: TGTGCCAGCAGCAAAGCTCGAGGACTAGCGGGAGGGCAAGGAGATACGCAGTATTTT. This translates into CASSKARGLAGGQGDTQYF.

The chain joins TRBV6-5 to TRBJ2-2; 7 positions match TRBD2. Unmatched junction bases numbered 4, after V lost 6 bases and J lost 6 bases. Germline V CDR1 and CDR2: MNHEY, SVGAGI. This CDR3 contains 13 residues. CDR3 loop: CASRGRGAGELFF. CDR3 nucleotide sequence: TGTGCCAGCAGGGGGAGGGGCGCCGGGGAGCTGTTTTTT.

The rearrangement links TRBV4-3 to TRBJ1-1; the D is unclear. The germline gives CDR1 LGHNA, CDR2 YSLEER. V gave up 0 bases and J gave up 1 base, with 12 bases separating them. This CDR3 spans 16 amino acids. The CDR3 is CASSQERRSGNTEAFF. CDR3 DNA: TGCGCCAGCAGCCAAGAGAGGAGATCCGGGAACACTGAAGCTTTCTTT.

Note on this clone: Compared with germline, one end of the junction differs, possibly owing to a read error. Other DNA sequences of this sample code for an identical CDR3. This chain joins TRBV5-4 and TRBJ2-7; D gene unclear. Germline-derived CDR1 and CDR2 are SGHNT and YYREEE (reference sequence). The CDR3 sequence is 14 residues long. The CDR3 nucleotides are TGTGCCAGCAGCTTGGCTGGAGTAGCCTACGAGCAGTATTTC. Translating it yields CASSLAGVAYEQYF.